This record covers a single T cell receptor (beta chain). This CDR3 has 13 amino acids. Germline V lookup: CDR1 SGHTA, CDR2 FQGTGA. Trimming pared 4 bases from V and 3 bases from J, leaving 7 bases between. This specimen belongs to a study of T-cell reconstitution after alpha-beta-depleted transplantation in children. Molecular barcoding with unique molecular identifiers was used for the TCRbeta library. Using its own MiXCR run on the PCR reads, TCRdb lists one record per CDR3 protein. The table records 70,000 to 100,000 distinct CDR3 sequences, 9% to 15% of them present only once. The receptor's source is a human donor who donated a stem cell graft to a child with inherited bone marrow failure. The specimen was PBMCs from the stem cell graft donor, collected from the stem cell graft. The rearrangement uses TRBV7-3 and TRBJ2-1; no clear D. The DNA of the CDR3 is TGTGCCAGCAGCTCGGCCAGCTACAATGAGCAGTTCTTC. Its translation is CASSSASYNEQFF.